The 27 T cell receptor beta chains below come from one sample, sequenced in a study of T cells after yellow fever vaccination. MiXCR, applied by TCRdb to the 5' RACE reads, yields one record per CDR3 protein. The sample includes about 220,000 distinct CDR3 sequences, 3% to 3.5% of them seen just once. This specimen was CD4+ T cells sorted from PBMCs, taken 10 days after the yellow fever booster vaccination. These TCRs come from a young man who received the YFV17D yellow fever vaccine.

Ten or more counts support this clonotype. The genes are TRBV20-1 and TRBJ2-3, with D unresolved. This CDR3 contains 12 residues. The germline V gene has CDR1 DFQATT and CDR2 SNEGSKA (reference sequence). The V and J ends lost 3 bases and 4 bases respectively, with 8 bases between them. CDR3 amino acids: CSASPLADTQYF. The CDR3 DNA follows: TGCAGTGCTAGTCCCCTAGCAGATACGCAGTATTTT.

This clonotype was detected ten times or more. V is TRBV5-1 and J is TRBJ2-5, with 9 bases identical to TRBD2. After removal of 7 bases from V and 5 bases from J, the junction contained 15 bases not matched to a gene. From germline, CDR1 is SGHRS and CDR2 YFSETQ. This CDR3 comprises 16 residues. The CDR3 loop is CASSLAGSGGIETQYF. In DNA, the CDR3 is TGCGCCAGCTCCCTCGCGGGGAGCGGGGGGATTGAGACCCAGTACTTC.

This clonotype appeared many times. The chain combines TRBV12-3 or TRBV12-4 with TRBJ2-5; D is ambiguous. This CDR3 has 12 amino acids. Trimming removed 3 bases at V and 5 bases at J, with 7 bases between. DNA for the CDR3: TGTGCCAGCAGTTTTTCGCGGGAGACCCAGTACTTC. Its protein product is CASSFSRETQYF.

Many counts were recorded for this clonotype. The J gene is TRBJ1-2, the V gene TRBV4-3; perhaps TRBD1 as D (6 bases). The germline V gene has CDR1 LGHNA and CDR2 YSLEER. Trimming pared 3 bases from V and 8 bases from J, leaving 13 bases between. The CDR3 length is 13 residues. The CDR3 is CASSHKGGEGYTF. The CDR3 DNA is TGCGCCAGCAGCCATAAAGGGGGAGAAGGCTACACCTTC.

This clonotype was counted between two and nine times. The chain recombines TRBV28 with TRBJ1-2, with TRBD1 identical over 7 bases. This CDR3 has 14 amino acids. The germline CDR1 and CDR2 sequences are MDHEN and SYDVKM. V gave up 3 bases and J gave up 7 bases; unmatched junction bases: 8. Here the CDR3 DNA reads TGTGCCAGCAGTTTTCCGACAGGGCAAGCTGGCTACACCTTC. It translates to CASSFPTGQAGYTF.

This clonotype showed up just a few times. The chain recombines TRBV12-3 or TRBV12-4 with TRBJ1-6; D ambiguous. The CDR3 has 15 amino acids. V lost 6 bases, J lost 11 bases, and 20 bases lay in between. In DNA form, the CDR3 reads TGTGCCAGCAGGTGGGGTCAGGACGTTTGGGCACCCCTCCACTTT. This encodes CASRWGQDVWAPLHF.

This clonotype was recorded many times. This sequence joins TRBV7-9 and TRBJ2-5; D ambiguous. The germline V gene has CDR1 SEHNR and CDR2 FQNEAQ (reference sequence). This CDR3 is 13 amino acids long. Trimming cost V 3 bases and J 5 bases, with 10 bases left between them. For the CDR3, the DNA is TGTGCCAGCAGCTTTTCGCAGAGGGAGACCCAGTACTTC. Translated: CASSFSQRETQYF.

This clonotype was seen only a few times. V is TRBV7-3 and J is TRBJ2-1; 9 nucleotides align to TRBD2. The CDR3 loop spans 15 amino acids. CDR1 is SGHTA, CDR2 FQGTGA, per germline. J gave up 5 bases and V 2 bases, and 4 bases lay outside the gene matches. The CDR3 DNA reads TGTGCCAGCAGCTTACTAGCGGGAAAACACAATGAGCAGTTCTTC. Translating it yields CASSLLAGKHNEQFF.

This clonotype was seen at least ten times. The chain has TRBV5-6 and TRBJ2-1; D remains ambiguous. V lost 5 bases, J lost 1 base, and 1 base lay in between. From germline, CDR1 is SGHDT and CDR2 YYEEEE. This CDR3 comprises 11 residues. The CDR3 coding sequence is TGTGCCAGCAGGTCCTACAATGAGCAGTTCTTC. Its protein product is CASRSYNEQFF. Looking up the rest from reference TRBV5-6 and TRBJ2-1 gives the full variable domain: DAGVTQSPTHLIKTRGQQVTLRCSPKSGHDTVSWYQQALGQGPQFIFQYYEEEERQRGNFPDRFSGHQFPNYSSELNVNALLLGDSALYLCASRSYNEQFFGPGTRLTVL.

Many counts were recorded for this clonotype. CDR3 nucleotides: TGTGCCAGCAGCCCTAGGGTCGGGAACACCGGGGAGCTGTTTTTT. The encoded protein is CASSPRVGNTGELFF. The chain recombines TRBV7-9 with TRBJ2-2, with unresolved D. Trimming stripped 5 bases from V and 1 base from J, with 11 bases between. This CDR3 region has 15 residues. The V gene's germline CDR1 is SEHNR and CDR2 FQNEAQ (reference sequence).

This clonotype was seen at least ten times. The chain carries TRBV2 and TRBJ2-1; possible D gene TRBD2, 6 bases. CDR3 length equals 14 residues. Germline V gives CDR1 SNHLY, CDR2 FYNNEI. V dropped 0 bases and J dropped 15 bases, with 18 bases sitting between them. The CDR3 spells CASSEARELLAWFF. Here the CDR3 DNA reads TGTGCCAGCAGTGAAGCGCGAGAGTTACTAGCCTGGTTCTTC.

This clonotype was detected a few times. V usage is TRBV7-8 and J usage is TRBJ2-1, with a tentative D call TRBD2 (6 bases). The CDR3 has 16 residues. V lost 8 bases and J lost 4, with 21 bases in between. Germline V gene sequence: CDR1 SGHVS, CDR2 FQNEAQ. This CDR3 reads CASLPTRDHLYNEQFF. The CDR3 bases are TGTGCCAGCCTCCCAACGCGGGACCATCTGTACAATGAGCAGTTCTTC.

This clonotype was observed many times. J is TRBJ2-7 and V is TRBV4-2; D is perhaps TRBD1 (6 bases). The V and J ends lost 3 bases and 3 bases respectively, with 9 bases between them. This CDR3 comprises 13 residues. Germline-derived CDR1 and CDR2 are LGHNA and YNFKEQ. CDR3 coding DNA: TGTGCCAGCAGCCAGGACAGCTTCTACGAGCAGTACTTC. This codes for CASSQDSFYEQYF.

This clonotype was counted between two and nine times. One end of the junction is discordant with germline, which a read error may explain. The gene calls are TRBV7-2 and TRBJ2-2; maybe TRBD2 (5 bases). Germline lookup yields CDR1 SGHTA and CDR2 FQGNSA. The CDR3 totals 16 residues. CDR3 sequence (DNA): TGTGCCAGCAGCTTAGTGGCTAGCCAGAACACCGGGGAGCTGATTTTT. Amino acid sequence: CASSLVASQNTGELIF. Full variable domain (rest looked up from reference TRBV7-2 and TRBJ2-2): GAGVSQSPSNKVTEKGKDVELRCDPISGHTALYWYRQSLGQGLEFLIYFQGNSAPDKSGLPSDRFSAERTGGSVSTLTIQRTQQEDSAVYLCASSLVASQNTGELIFGEGSRLTVL.

This clonotype was counted between two and nine times. The genes are TRBV5-5 and TRBJ2-4, with a weak D call TRBD1 (5 bases). The CDR3 covers 15 residues. Trimming left V 2 bases short and J 0 bases short, with 9 bases between. Germline V gives CDR1 SGHKS, CDR2 YYEKEE (reference sequence). The CDR3 is CASSLTGVAKNIQYF. CDR3 DNA sequence: TGTGCCAGCAGCTTAACAGGAGTAGCCAAAAACATTCAGTACTTC.

The rearrangement uses TRBV19 and TRBJ1-1; D unclear. The germline V and J ends were trimmed by 3 bases and 0 bases, with 8 bases remaining between them. Germline V lookup: CDR1 LNHDA, CDR2 SQIVND (reference sequence). The CDR3 extends over 14 amino acids. CDR3 nucleotides: TGTGCCAGTAGTATCTTGCAGATGAACACTGAAGCTTTCTTT. As protein: CASSILQMNTEAFF.

This clonotype was observed many times. V gene TRBV11-2 combines with J gene TRBJ2-2; no clear D. The CDR3 runs to 14 residues. Looked up from germline, CDR1 is SGHAT and CDR2 is FQNNGV. Trimming removed 0 bases at V and 1 base at J, with 3 bases between. The CDR3 coding sequence is TGTGCCAGCAGCTTAGAACAGAACACCGGGGAGCTGTTTTTT. Amino acids: CASSLEQNTGELFF.

The chain combines TRBV7-3 with TRBJ1-1; 7 bases are shared with TRBD1. CDR1 is SGHTA, CDR2 FQGTGA, per germline. This CDR3 spans 13 amino acids. V gave up 5 bases and J gave up 4 bases; unmatched junction bases: 4. The CDR3 here is CASSPRGITEAFF. The DNA of the CDR3 is TGTGCCAGCAGCCCCAGGGGGATCACTGAAGCTTTCTTT.

This clonotype came up many times. The chain links TRBV11-2 to TRBJ1-1; D ambiguous. Germline loops: CDR1 SGHAT, CDR2 FQNNGV. The CDR3 extends over 13 amino acids. The V gene lost 0 bases and the J gene lost 8 bases, with 10 bases spanning the gap. In nucleotides, the CDR3 is TGTGCCAGCAGCTTAGATAGGGCGCAAGAAGCTTTCTTT. Amino acids: CASSLDRAQEAFF.

This clonotype was seen at least ten times. The chain joins TRBV7-9 to TRBJ1-4; possibly TRBD1 for D (5 bases). Per germline, CDR1 SEHNR and CDR2 FQNEAQ (reference sequence). The CDR3 loop spans 13 amino acids. V was cut by 5 bases and J by 8 bases, with 12 bases left in between. CDR3 DNA: TGTGCCAGCAGCCCCCGGGGGGTGGAAAAACTGTTTTTT. Residues: CASSPRGVEKLFF.

This clonotype has ten or more counts. V gene TRBV7-9 combines with J gene TRBJ1-1; D ambiguous. Germline loops: CDR1 SEHNR, CDR2 FQNEAQ (reference sequence). This CDR3 is 11 amino acids long. V lost 8 bases, J lost 5 bases, and 9 bases lay in between. The CDR3 reads CASRAGTEAFF. The CDR3 DNA reads TGTGCCAGCCGGGCGGGGACTGAAGCTTTCTTT.

Many counts were recorded for this clonotype. J is TRBJ2-5 and V is TRBV7-2; D is unclear. Germline CDR1 SGHTA, CDR2 FQGNSA. The V gene lost 2 bases and the J gene lost 4 bases, with 8 bases spanning the gap. The CDR3 totals 13 residues. The CDR3 here is CASSLSSGETQYF. CDR3 bases: TGTGCCAGCAGCTTATCGAGTGGAGAGACCCAGTACTTC.

There are a few counts of this clonotype. The V and J genes are TRBV5-1 and TRBJ1-5; a possible D gene is TRBD1 (5 bases). The CDR3 runs 15 residues. Germline V lookup: CDR1 SGHRS, CDR2 YFSETQ. V lost 4 bases to trimming and J lost 1 base, with 12 bases between them. CDR3 DNA sequence: TGCGCCAGCAGCCTGACCGACAGCAGCAATCAGCCCCAGCATTTT. Amino acids: CASSLTDSSNQPQHF.

This clonotype was found many times. The genes are TRBV7-6 and TRBJ1-1; possibly TRBD1 for D (5 bases). The germline V gene has CDR1 SGHVS and CDR2 FNYEAQ. The CDR3 is 14 amino acids. The V end lost 5 bases, the J end lost 5 bases, and 15 bases lay between the germline ends. The CDR3 loop reads CASSQSRGETEAFF. The CDR3 bases are TGTGCCAGCAGCCAATCGAGAGGGGAGACTGAAGCTTTCTTT.

This clonotype has ten or more counts. The chain carries TRBV7-3 and TRBJ2-3; 9 nucleotides match TRBD1. V lost 4 bases to trimming and J lost 2 bases; unmatched junction nucleotides: 4. The CDR3 runs to 15 residues. In germline, CDR1 is SGHTA, CDR2 FQGTGA. The CDR3 DNA follows: TGTGCCAGCAGCTCGGGACAGGGATACACAGATACGCAGTATTTT. Encoded protein: CASSSGQGYTDTQYF. The full variable domain, completed using reference TRBV7-3 and TRBJ2-3, is GAGVSQTPSNKVTEKGKYVELRCDPISGHTALYWYRQSLGQGPEFLIYFQGTGAADDSGLPNDRFFAVRPEGSVSTLKIQRTERGDSAVYLCASSSGQGYTDTQYFGPGTRLTVL.

This clonotype came up a few times. CDR3 amino acids: CASSYGTSGAFSYNEQFF. Written as DNA, the CDR3 is TGTGCCAGCAGTTATGGCACTAGCGGGGCGTTCTCCTACAATGAGCAGTTCTTC. The chain joins TRBV6-2 or TRBV6-3 to TRBJ2-1; 10 nucleotides line up with TRBD2. Germline lookup yields CDR1 MNHEY and CDR2 SVGEGT. The CDR3 is 18 residues long. V shed 3 bases, J shed 0 bases, and the junction held 8 bases outside the gene matches.

This clonotype was observed at least ten times. The chain joins TRBV6-5 to TRBJ1-2; D may be TRBD1 (5 bases). The CDR3 has 16 residues. Germline assignment: CDR1 MNHEY and CDR2 SVGAGI. The V end lost 2 bases, the J end lost 4 bases, and 17 bases lay between the germline ends. The CDR3 DNA reads as TGTGCCAGCAGTTACGGGCCGGGGCGGGTGAGCTATGGCTACACCTTC. It yields the protein CASSYGPGRVSYGYTF.